A single sample gave rise to the 3 T cell receptor beta chains below, sequenced in a study of low-dose radiotherapy and immunotherapy resistance in tumors. A constant-region primer paired with the V-primer adapter amplified TCRs over approximately 18 PCR cycles. Each CDR3 protein gets one entry after TCRdb re-called the reads with MiXCR. This table has under 60,000 distinct CDR3 sequences, approximately 10% appearing once. Time point given: before trial treatment. The specimen was PBMCs, collected before treatment. The source of these receptors is a female donor with ovarian cancer.

In this sample, this clonotype turned up many times. The genes are TRBV7-2 and TRBJ2-2, with 12 bases lining up with TRBD2. CDR3 length equals 16 residues. The J segment lost 7 bases and the V segment lost 5 bases, leaving 8 bases of the junction unmatched. CDR1 SGHTA and CDR2 FQGNSA come from the germline V gene. CDR3 sequence (DNA): TGTGCCAGCAGCGCCCGACTAGCGGGAGCGGGCGGGGAGCTGTTTTTT. This encodes CASSARLAGAGGELFF.

This clonotype has at least ten counts. At one of its ends the junction is not consistent with the germline gene, which may arise from a read error. The V and J genes are TRBV7-3 and TRBJ2-7, with D tentatively TRBD1 or TRBD2 (5 bases each). This CDR3 spans 13 amino acids. CDR1 is SGHTA, CDR2 FQGTGA, per germline. CDR3 bases: TGTGCCAGCAGCTCCGTTCCTGGGACCGACCCGACTTTC. It translates to CASSSVPGTDPTF.

Written as DNA, the CDR3 is TGCGCCAGCAGCTTCGGATCCGGGACAGGGGTCACCGGGGAGCTGTTTTTT. Its translation is CASSFGSGTGVTGELFF. The chain links TRBV5-1 to TRBJ2-2, with 10 bases that match TRBD1. This CDR3 comprises 17 residues. Germline trimming cut 2 bases from V and 4 bases from J; bases unmatched to any gene: 8. In germline, CDR1 is SGHRS, CDR2 YFSETQ.